A selection of T cell receptor beta chains follows, all from one sample in a study of response to subunit inactivated influenza vaccine. A single record per CDR3 protein comes from TCRdb applying MiXCR to the RT-PCR reads. The table has about 570,000 distinct CDR3 sequences, 10% to 12% seen once. This sample was shared with a second study, whose subject was T cells expressing NK-cell markers.

Material: PBMCs from blood, obtained on the day of vaccination. The receptors come from a man in his fifties who received an inactivated influenza vaccine. Each CDR3 is given with its conserved first and last residue. A D gene is named only where the DNA matches it firmly. A clone size is listed for some rows: how often the clone was seen (once, few, many), or a class if it is expanded.

d_gene,v_gene,j_gene,abundance,CDR3aa,CDR3nt
TRBD2,TRBV20-1,TRBJ2-5,NA,CSAPLGGGRQETQYF,TGCAGTGCTCCTCTCGGGGGGGGGAGACAAGAGACCCAGTACTTC
NA,TRBV20-1,TRBJ1-4,few,CSARDLYLQEKLFF,TGCAGTGCTAGAGATTTATATCTGCAAGAAAAACTGTTTTTT
NA,TRBV6-2/TRBV6-3,TRBJ2-7,few,CASSRTDGFSYEQYF,TGTGCCAGCAGTAGAACGGACGGTTTCTCCTACGAGCAGTACTTC
TRBD2,TRBV7-2,TRBJ2-3,NA,CASSLTSGGGTDTQYF,TGTGCCAGCAGCCTTACTAGCGGGGGTGGCACAGATACGCAGTATTTT
TRBD2,TRBV6-2/TRBV6-3,TRBJ2-3,NA,CASRRLAGAQADTQYF,TGTGCCAGCAGACGACTAGCGGGGGCCCAGGCAGATACGCAGTATTTT
NA,TRBV5-1,TRBJ1-5,NA,CASSLSRPGDQPQHF,TGCGCCAGCAGCTTGTCGCGGCCCGGGGATCAGCCCCAGCATTTT
NA,TRBV12-3/TRBV12-4,TRBJ1-2,few,CASSLLGSVYGYTF,TGTGCCAGCAGTTTACTGGGATCCGTATATGGCTACACCTTC
NA,TRBV29-1,TRBJ2-5,NA,CSVVPQQETQYF,TGCAGCGTTGTCCCGCAGCAAGAGACCCAGTACTTC
TRBD2,TRBV7-2,TRBJ2-1,NA,CASSSAGGAPSDEQFF,TGTGCCAGCAGCTCGGCGGGAGGTGCACCCAGCGATGAGCAGTTCTTC
NA,TRBV5-6,TRBJ2-7,few,CASSLAVKGTTYEQYF,TGTGCCAGCAGCTTGGCTGTGAAGGGAACAACCTACGAGCAGTACTTC
NA,TRBV20-1,TRBJ2-2,NA,CSARWVAGELFF,TGCAGTGCTAGATGGGTGGCCGGGGAGCTGTTTTTT
TRBD2,TRBV7-9,TRBJ2-7,few,CASSRGDYFYEQYF,TGTGCCAGCAGCCGTGGGGACTACTTCTACGAGCAGTACTTC
NA,TRBV5-1,TRBJ2-1,medium-sized,CASSLDGSSYNEQFF,TGCGCCAGCAGCTTGGATGGCAGCTCCTACAATGAGCAGTTCTTC
NA,TRBV28,TRBJ2-5,few,CASSFNQETQYF,TGTGCCAGCAGTTTCAACCAAGAGACCCAGTACTTC
TRBD1,TRBV4-3,TRBJ1-2,many,CASSKGQAGSGYTF,TGCGCCAGCAGCAAGGGACAGGCTGGCAGCGGCTACACCTTC
TRBD1,TRBV12-3/TRBV12-4,TRBJ1-4,NA,CASSPKRTGWSEKLFF,TGTGCCAGCAGTCCCAAGCGGACAGGGTGGAGTGAAAAACTGTTTTTT
NA,TRBV12-3/TRBV12-4,TRBJ1-1,many,CASSVGHQNTEAFF,TGTGCCAGCTCGGTGGGACACCAAAACACTGAAGCTTTCTTT
NA,TRBV12-3/TRBV12-4,TRBJ2-2,NA,CASSVSGELFF,TGTGCCAGCAGTGTATCCGGGGAGCTGTTTTTT
TRBD2,TRBV15,TRBJ2-7,NA,CATSSRAGGRYEQYF,TGTGCCACCAGCTCACGTGCGGGAGGTCGCTACGAGCAGTACTTC
TRBD1,TRBV7-2,TRBJ2-7,few,CASSATRTGALEQYF,TGTGCCAGCAGCGCAACACGGACAGGGGCGCTCGAGCAGTACTTC
NA,TRBV20-1,TRBJ1-4,few,CSAEPPGHSAEKLFF,TGCAGTGCCGAACCGCCCGGGCATTCCGCGGAAAAACTGTTTTTT
NA,TRBV19,TRBJ1-1,NA,CASSIETFSEAFF,TGTGCCAGTAGTATAGAAACCTTCTCGGAAGCTTTCTTT
TRBD2,TRBV5-5,TRBJ2-5,many,CASSLETSGGLTQYF,TGTGCCAGCAGCTTGGAGACTAGCGGGGGGTTGACCCAGTACTTC
NA,TRBV6-5,TRBJ2-6,NA,CASSYDRSSSGANVLTF,TGTGCCAGCAGTTATGACAGGTCTAGCTCTGGGGCCAACGTCCTGACTTTC
NA,TRBV6-6,TRBJ2-3,NA,CASLSPTDTQYF,TGTGCCAGCCTATCCCCCACAGATACGCAGTATTTT
NA,TRBV6-2/TRBV6-3,TRBJ2-1,NA,CASSYSIRDYNEQFF,TGTGCCAGCAGTTACTCGATTCGGGACTACAATGAGCAGTTCTTC
TRBD2,TRBV28,TRBJ2-3,many,CASARGGTTDTQYF,TGTGCCAGCGCCCGGGGGGGAACCACAGATACGCAGTATTTT
TRBD2,TRBV7-2,TRBJ2-2,NA,CASSRLAGDYTGELFF,TGTGCCAGCAGTCGACTAGCGGGGGACTACACCGGGGAGCTGTTTTTT
TRBD2,TRBV5-1,TRBJ2-5,NA,CASSSRTRTSGGETQYF,TGCGCCAGCAGCAGCCGAACTCGGACTAGCGGGGGAGAGACCCAGTACTTC
NA,TRBV29-1,TRBJ2-2,NA,CSAEGLHGELFF,TGCAGCGCCGAGGGCCTCCACGGGGAGCTGTTTTTT
NA,TRBV2,TRBJ1-1,few,CASSGQSLMNTEAFF,TGTGCCAGCAGTGGACAGAGTCTTATGAACACTGAAGCTTTCTTT
NA,TRBV29-1,TRBJ2-7,NA,CSVAWTDPYEQYF,TGCAGCGTTGCCTGGACAGACCCCTACGAGCAGTACTTC
NA,TRBV5-1,TRBJ1-6,NA,CASSLGSTGQSPLHF,TGCGCCAGCAGCTTGGGTTCGACAGGTCAATCACCCCTCCACTTT
NA,TRBV29-1,TRBJ2-3,NA,CSVLDARTDTQYF,TGCAGCGTTTTGGACGCCAGGACAGATACGCAGTATTTT
NA,TRBV6-2/TRBV6-3,TRBJ2-1,many,CASSKDGGSYNEQFF,TGTGCCAGCAGTAAAGATGGCGGATCCTACAATGAGCAGTTCTTC
NA,TRBV4-1,TRBJ2-1,NA,CASSQEGRSYNEQFF,TGCGCCAGCAGCCAAGAAGGACGTTCCTACAATGAGCAGTTCTTC
NA,TRBV6-2/TRBV6-3,TRBJ2-7,few,CASSYWGQPRNEQYF,TGTGCCAGCAGTTATTGGGGTCAGCCAAGGAACGAGCAGTACTTC
NA,TRBV20-1,TRBJ2-1,NA,CSAGTPSPSSYNEQFF,TGCAGTGCTGGAACCCCTAGCCCGAGCTCCTACAATGAGCAGTTCTTC
NA,TRBV20-1,TRBJ2-7,few,CSARGHGGEQYF,TGCAGTGCTAGGGGTCATGGTGGCGAGCAGTACTTC
NA,TRBV20-1,TRBJ2-3,NA,CSPMLYTQYF,TGCAGTCCCATGCTGTATACGCAGTATTTT
NA,TRBV5-1,TRBJ2-3,many,CASSLYQSTDTQYF,TGCGCCAGCAGCTTGTATCAGAGTACGGATACGCAGTATTTT
TRBD1,TRBV12-3/TRBV12-4,TRBJ2-5,NA,CASSLGTGYWETQYF,TGTGCCAGCAGTTTAGGGACAGGGTATTGGGAGACCCAGTACTTC
TRBD1,TRBV5-1,TRBJ1-1,NA,CASSLNGGGQGKVGTEAFF,TGCGCCAGCAGCTTGAACGGCGGGGGACAGGGGAAGGTTGGCACTGAAGCTTTCTTT
NA,TRBV21-1,TRBJ2-5,NA,CASSNGTSGRNQETQYF,TGTGCCAGCAGCAACGGGACTAGCGGAAGGAACCAAGAGACCCAGTACTTC
NA,TRBV4-2,TRBJ2-1,many,CASSQDDGTTGSSYNEQFF,TGTGCCAGCAGCCAAGACGACGGAACGACGGGGAGCTCCTACAATGAGCAGTTCTTC
TRBD2,TRBV12-5,TRBJ2-1,NA,CASGLVISGRALYSYNEQFF,TGTGCTAGTGGTTTGGTAATTAGCGGGAGGGCTCTATACTCCTACAATGAGCAGTTCTTC
NA,TRBV20-1,TRBJ1-5,NA,CSAFSGSNDQPQHF,TGCAGTGCCTTTTCGGGGTCGAACGATCAGCCCCAGCATTTT
NA,TRBV12-3/TRBV12-4,TRBJ2-7,NA,CASSSWGEQYF,TGTGCCAGCAGTTCTTGGGGTGAGCAATACTTC
NA,TRBV12-3/TRBV12-4,TRBJ2-1,many,CASSFEAGNEQFF,TGTGCCAGCAGTTTTGAGGCGGGCAATGAGCAGTTCTTC
NA,TRBV7-9,TRBJ1-2,few,CASSPDRSNYGYTF,TGTGCCAGCAGTCCCGACAGGTCTAACTATGGCTACACCTTC
TRBD1,TRBV6-2/TRBV6-3,TRBJ2-7,NA,CASSYPKLDRGEQYF,TGTGCCAGCAGTTACCCCAAACTGGACAGGGGCGAGCAGTACTTC
NA,TRBV15,TRBJ2-2,many,CATSRDSRVVTGELFF,TGTGCCACCAGCAGAGATTCGAGAGTGGTCACCGGGGAGCTGTTTTTT
TRBD1,TRBV5-1,TRBJ1-4,few,CASSATGSWEEKLFF,TGCGCCAGCAGCGCGACAGGGAGTTGGGAAGAAAAACTGTTTTTT
TRBD1,TRBV9,TRBJ2-1,NA,CASSVDGQGYNEQFF,TGTGCCAGCAGCGTAGACGGACAGGGGTACAATGAGCAGTTCTTC
TRBD1,TRBV9,TRBJ2-2,NA,CASSVSTGQGRALGTGELFF,TGTGCCAGCAGTGTCAGTACGGGACAGGGTAGAGCACTTGGAACCGGGGAGCTGTTTTTT
NA,TRBV10-2,TRBJ2-1,many,CASSGQNNEQFF,TGCGCCAGCAGCGGACAGAACAATGAGCAGTTCTTC
TRBD1,TRBV30,TRBJ2-7,NA,CAWRMDRGSAEQYF,TGTGCCTGGAGGATGGACAGGGGGTCGGCCGAGCAGTACTTC
NA,TRBV5-5,TRBJ2-7,NA,CASSLKVMDAYEQYF,TGTGCCAGCAGCTTGAAGGTTATGGACGCCTACGAGCAGTACTTC
NA,TRBV6-6,TRBJ1-2,many,CASSYLTSTGYTF,TGTGCCAGCAGTTACTTGACAAGTACGGGCTACACCTTC
TRBD1,TRBV29-1,TRBJ2-2,few,CSVENPEDRFTGELFF,TGCAGCGTTGAAAACCCCGAGGACAGGTTTACCGGGGAGCTGTTTTTT